The rows below give T cell receptor beta chains drawn from one sample of a study of shared clonotypes between healthy human individuals. Clones were sequenced by immunoSEQ multiplex PCR, and TCRdb holds only the in-frame ones, with some missing. Seen here are around 700,000 clones, about three quarters observed once, and the top ten hold 1.8%. The material sequenced was memory CD4+ T cells sorted from blood. The receptors were sampled from a young woman in good health. Each CDR3 is given with its conserved first and last residue. The D gene is left open where the match is weak.

J gene | V gene | D gene | CDR3 protein
TRBJ2-2 | TRBV27 | TRBD2 | CASRGLAGNTGELFF
TRBJ2-1 | TRBV5-1 | - | CASSWGVVDNEQFF
TRBJ1-4 | TRBV4-1 | - | CASSREIFGGNEKLFF
TRBJ2-7 | TRBV18 | - | CASSSTGPDEQYF
TRBJ2-1 | TRBV9 | TRBD2 | CASSQGLAGGNEQFF
TRBJ2-3 | TRBV10-1 | TRBD2 | CASSGGTSGYTDTQYF
TRBJ2-7 | TRBV7-8 | TRBD1 | CASSFPRTGSYEQYF
TRBJ2-3 | TRBV13 | TRBD2 | CASSILAGGFGDTQYF
TRBJ2-3 | TRBV5-1 | TRBD2 | CASSPTLAGSTDTQYF
TRBJ2-1 | TRBV7-9 | TRBD2 | CASSLGASGYNEQFF
TRBJ2-7 | TRBV9 | TRBD1 | CASSMGPGQLTEQYF
TRBJ2-4 | TRBV28 | TRBD1 | CASSPGQENIQYF
TRBJ2-7 | TRBV11-2 | - | CASSLGYSSYEQYF
TRBJ2-2 | TRBV2 | - | CASSVGPGELFF
TRBJ1-5 | TRBV28 | - | CASIFGGQTNQPQHF
TRBJ2-5 | TRBV5-4 | - | CASSLVGGPVWETQYF
TRBJ2-2 | TRBV7-3 | - | CASSPGQGLPGELFF
TRBJ2-5 | TRBV27 | TRBD2 | CASSPGLAGGFAETQYF
TRBJ1-5 | TRBV30 | - | CAWTGAGHQPQHF
TRBJ2-4 | TRBV28 | TRBD2 | CASSSLAGGLAKNIQYF
TRBJ1-3 | TRBV19 | - | CASSIDGYGIPGNTIYF
TRBJ1-1 | TRBV19 | - | CASSITGNTEAFF
TRBJ1-1 | TRBV18 | - | CASSPGSENTEAFF
TRBJ1-1 | TRBV4-1 | - | CASSQALRRYAEAFF
TRBJ2-7 | TRBV28 | - | CASSFENLLYYEQYF
TRBJ2-7 | TRBV6-5 | - | CASSYQGDSYEQYF
- | TRBV19 | TRBD1 | CASSSTGTGHYEQYF
TRBJ2-3 | TRBV11-2 | - | CASSPGPGLDTQYF
TRBJ2-7 | TRBV29-1 | TRBD1 | CSVDGGRQGAYEQYF
TRBJ2-7 | TRBV4-1 | - | CASSQAPGPYLTYEQYF
TRBJ2-1 | TRBV5-1 | - | CASSPESISYNEQFF
TRBJ2-1 | TRBV5-1 | TRBD2 | CASSSRTSGTNEQFF
TRBJ1-2 | TRBV4-1 | TRBD1 | CASSLRLPGGNDYGYTF
TRBJ2-7 | TRBV27 | - | CASQSGALGEQYF
TRBJ1-2 | TRBV19 | - | CASSMVGSRYGYTF